The 13 T cell receptor beta chains below all came from one sample that was sequenced in a study of T-cell memory formation after mild COVID-19. TCRdb recomputed calls from the 5' RACE reads with MiXCR, one row per CDR3 protein. The sample has under 250,000 distinct CDR3 sequences, around 9.5% seen once. The sequenced material came from PBMCs or a T cell subset sorted from them (not recorded which). The receptors shown here come from a young man who had mild COVID-19 (a few samples of this study predate the infection). Cell type and time point are not known.

This clonotype was picked up many times. The chain links TRBV7-2 to TRBJ2-2, with TRBD2 identical over 7 bases. The CDR3 consists of 15 residues. From germline, CDR1 is SGHTA and CDR2 FQGNSA. Trimming cost V 5 bases and J 6 bases; bases outside gene matches: 9. Here the CDR3 DNA reads TGTGCCAGCAGCCCATACACTAGCGTACCCGGGGAGCTGTTTTTT. Protein: CASSPYTSVPGELFF. The variable domain in full, completed from reference TRBV7-2 and TRBJ2-2, reads GAGVSQSPSNKVTEKGKDVELRCDPISGHTALYWYRQSLGQGLEFLIYFQGNSAPDKSGLPSDRFSAERTGGSVSTLTIQRTQQEDSAVYLCASSPYTSVPGELFFGEGSRLTVL.

J is TRBJ2-1 and V is TRBV29-1, with D hard to call. This CDR3 is 11 amino acids long. Germline V gives CDR1 SQVTM, CDR2 ANQGSEA. Trimming cost V 5 bases and J 9 bases, with 11 bases left between them. The CDR3 DNA follows: TGCAGCGTTATTCGGGCAACTGAGCAGTTCTTC. Its translation: CSVIRATEQFF.

CDR3 amino acids: CASKETRSYEQYV. CDR3 nucleotides: TGTGCCAGCAAAGAGACCCGATCCTACGAGCAGTACGTC. The V and J genes are TRBV2 and TRBJ2-7; D unresolved. The ends were cut back, 7 bases at V and 1 base at J, with 11 bases in the middle. Germline CDR1 is SNHLY and CDR2 is FYNNEI. There are 13 residues in the CDR3.

This chain joins TRBV20-1 and TRBJ1-5; 7 bases are a match to TRBD1. CDR3 length equals 13 residues. The germline gives CDR1 DFQATT, CDR2 SNEGSKA (reference sequence). J lost 4 bases, V lost 7 bases, and 7 bases had no gene match. The CDR3 DNA reads TGCAGTGGTTTTGGGGACAGTAATCAGCCCCAGCATTTT. Its translation is CSGFGDSNQPQHF.

This clonotype was found many times. CDR3 sequence reads: CASSPTGETEAFF. DNA of the CDR3: TGTGCCAGCTCACCAACAGGGGAGACTGAAGCTTTCTTT. V usage is TRBV18 and J usage is TRBJ1-1, with 7 nucleotides matching TRBD1. This CDR3 contains 13 residues. CDR1 is KGHSH and CDR2 is LQKENI in the germline V gene. V trimming: 2 bases; J trimming: 5 bases; junction bases outside the gene matches: 2. The whole variable domain, remainder taken from reference TRBV18 and TRBJ1-1, is NAGVMQNPRHLVRRRGQEARLRCSPMKGHSHVYWYRQLPEEGLKFMVYLQKENIIDESGMPKERFSAEFPKEGPSILRIQQVVRGDSAAYFCASSPTGETEAFFGQGTRLTVV.

The V gene is TRBV24-1, the J gene TRBJ2-3; D ambiguous. The germline V and J ends were trimmed by 6 bases and 0 bases, with 3 bases remaining between them. Germline loops: CDR1 KGHDR, CDR2 SFDVKD. This CDR3 contains 12 residues. This chain's CDR3 is CATSLSTDTQYF. DNA for the CDR3: TGTGCCACCAGTTTGAGCACAGATACGCAGTATTTT.

The chain carries TRBV4-2 and TRBJ1-6; tentative D call: TRBD1 (5 bases). The CDR3 totals 16 residues. Germline loops: CDR1 LGHNA, CDR2 YNFKEQ. V shed 0 bases and J shed 7 bases, with 13 bases lying between them. Written as DNA, the CDR3 is TGTGCCAGCAGCCAAGATTTCGGGGCCCAGAATTCACCCCTCCACTTT. Amino acid sequence: CASSQDFGAQNSPLHF.

The table lists this clonotype with a few counts. The chain couples TRBV6-1 to TRBJ2-5; weak D call: TRBD1 (6 bases). Germline assignment: CDR1 MNHNS and CDR2 SASEGT. The CDR3 is 17 amino acids. Trimming cost V 5 bases and J 1 base, with 20 bases left between them. As DNA, the CDR3 is TGTGCCAGCAGTCCAAGTTCGTCGGCAGGGGTCCAAGAGACCCAGTACTTC. Protein: CASSPSSSAGVQETQYF.

This clonotype occurred many times. V is TRBV24-1 and J is TRBJ2-5; perhaps D is TRBD1 or TRBD2 (5 bases each). Germline CDR1 and CDR2: KGHDR and SFDVKD. The ends were cut back, 3 bases at V and 7 bases at J, with 23 bases in the middle. The length of the CDR3 is 17 residues. As DNA, the CDR3 is TGTGCCACCAGTGATGAGGGTGGTGGACAAGGGTTGGGGACCCAGTACTTC. Encoded protein: CATSDEGGGQGLGTQYF.

There are a few counts of this clonotype. V gene TRBV14 combines with J gene TRBJ1-1; no clear D gene. This CDR3 is 12 amino acids long. Germline loops: CDR1 SGHDN, CDR2 FVKESK. Deletions cut 1 base from V and 3 bases from J, with 3 bases between. For the CDR3, the DNA is TGTGCCAGCAGCCAAGCCCACACTGAAGCTTTCTTT. Its translation is CASSQAHTEAFF.

This clonotype has a count of ten or more. V usage is TRBV7-6 and J usage is TRBJ2-7; possibly TRBD2 for D (5 bases). V was clipped by 0 bases and J by 4 bases, with 7 bases between them. Germline CDR1 and CDR2: SGHVS and FNYEAQ. The CDR3 totals 13 residues. The CDR3 spells CASSLAPGYEQYF. The CDR3 bases are TGTGCCAGCAGCTTAGCACCGGGGTACGAGCAGTACTTC.

This clonotype has at least ten counts. The chain carries TRBV11-2 and TRBJ2-2; D is undetermined. This CDR3 is built from 14 residues. Trimming stripped 2 bases from V and 3 bases from J, with 7 bases between. Germline loops: CDR1 SGHAT, CDR2 FQNNGV. CDR3 DNA sequence: TGTGCCAGCAGCTTATCCAGGCACACCGGGGAGCTGTTTTTT. Residues: CASSLSRHTGELFF.

This clonotype was counted a few times. The gene calls are TRBV24-1 and TRBJ2-5, with D maybe TRBD1 (6 bases). The CDR3 length is 13 residues. V lost 9 bases to trimming and J lost 5 bases, with 15 bases between them. CDR1 is KGHDR, CDR2 SFDVKD, per germline. The CDR3: CATSQGTGETQYF. The CDR3, as DNA: TGTGCCACCTCCCAGGGGACCGGGGAGACCCAGTACTTC.